The sequence of this TCR beta chain was determined in a study of cytomegalovirus exposure and HLA in healthy donors. From germline, CDR1 is SQVTM and CDR2 ANQGSEA. This CDR3 is 13 amino acids long. V lost 4 bases to trimming and J lost 0 bases, with 10 bases between them. A multiplex PCR was run with 60 Vbeta primers and 13 Jbeta primers. Generated by immunoSEQ multiplex PCR, the TCRdb table keeps only in-frame clones and is missing some. This sample has some 170,000 clones, with more than 60% found just once. The chain carries TRBV29-1 and TRBJ2-7, with D possibly matching TRBD2 (5 bases). The clonotype comes from a human donor in good health. Sequences were obtained from PBMCs. CDR3 nucleotides: TGCAGCGTTGTGGAGGTTCCCTCCTACGAGCAGTACTTC. It is translated as CSVVEVPSYEQYF.